This T cell receptor (beta chain) comes out of a study of blood T cells in healthy people across ages. Regarding the study as a whole: Strong correlation was found linking TCR beta diversity to naive T cell percentage.

The authors ran a second PCR of 7 to 11 cycles using a sample-barcoded 5' primer and a J-beta primer mix. TCRdb re-analysed the 5' RACE reads in MiXCR, keeping a single row per CDR3 protein. The sample contains some 1.4 million distinct CDR3 sequences, around two fifths of which appear only once. As regards this clonotype: Its cognate antigen is unknown.

Germline V gene lookup returns CDR1 SGHVS and CDR2 FNYEAQ. V lost 1 base and J 1 base, leaving 10 bases between the germline ends. The CDR3 has 15 amino acids. The people who gave samples were healthy Caucasians from Russia, aged about 6 to 95. Whenever a sample was processed, at least 6.5 million PBMCs were isolated. The clonotype comes from a young woman in good health. The chain carries TRBV7-6 and TRBJ1-1; a weak D match, TRBD1 (5 bases). The sequenced material came from blood. DNA for the CDR3: TGTGCCAGCAGCTTAGTCGTACAGGCGAACACTGAAGCTTTCTTT. This sequence encodes CASSLVVQANTEAFF.